Below are 21 T cell receptor beta chains sequenced from a single sample in a study of cytomegalovirus exposure and HLA in healthy donors. The PCR used 60 Vbeta and 13 Jbeta primers. Profiled with immunoSEQ multiplex PCR; TCRdb holds only in-frame clones, not every one. The table has tens of thousands of clones, approximately 76% seen once; the top ten hold about 5.5%. The sequenced material came from PBMCs. All receptors derive from a man aged 50-60 years in good health and CMV-seronegative.

This chain joins TRBV5-1 and TRBJ2-3; D is ambiguous. V gave up 0 bases and J gave up 4 bases, with 3 bases separating them. The CDR3 has 12 amino acids. CDR1 is SGHRS, CDR2 YFSETQ, per germline. The CDR3 protein is CASSLVADTQYF. The CDR3 DNA reads as TGCGCCAGCAGCTTGGTAGCAGATACGCAGTATTTT.

In this sample, this clone turned up a few times. The rearrangement joins TRBV27 to TRBJ1-2; TRBD1 matches 7 bases. Germline loops: CDR1 MNHEY, CDR2 SMNVEV (reference sequence). This CDR3 is 14 amino acids long. Unmatched junction bases numbered 7, after V lost 5 bases and J lost 4 bases. Here the CDR3 reads CASSRLGQVYGYTF. The CDR3 coding sequence is TGTGCCAGCAGTCGCCTAGGACAGGTCTATGGCTACACCTTC.

The V call is TRBV15, the J call TRBJ1-2; 7 nucleotides line up with TRBD1. This CDR3 is built from 14 residues. Germline CDR1 LNHNV, CDR2 YYDKDF (reference sequence). J was trimmed by 6 bases and V by 5 bases; bases with no gene match: 9. CDR3 bases: TGTGCCACCAGCCTTCGATTAGGGGGCCATGGCTACACCTTC. Translated, it gives CATSLRLGGHGYTF.

This chain links TRBV6-5 with TRBJ2-3, with TRBD2 matching 10 bases. V gave up 6 bases and J gave up 4 bases; unmatched junction bases: 7. Germline CDR1 and CDR2: MNHEY and SVGAGI. The CDR3 runs to 15 residues. The CDR3 protein is CASSQSGGAADTQYF. The CDR3 region has the DNA TGTGCCAGCAGCCAGAGCGGGGGGGCCGCAGATACGCAGTATTTT.

The V and J genes are TRBV7-9 and TRBJ2-7; 10 nucleotides line up with TRBD1. This CDR3 has 15 residues. V trimming: 2 bases; J trimming: 3 bases; junction bases outside the gene matches: 4. Germline CDR1 is SEHNR and CDR2 is FQNEAQ (reference sequence). CDR3 in DNA: TGTGCCAGCAGCTTATTGGACAGGGGGGACTACGAGCAGTACTTC. It codes for CASSLLDRGDYEQYF.

The chain joins TRBV28 to TRBJ2-3; TRBD2 matches 12 bases. The CDR3 is made up of 15 amino acids. The germline V gene has CDR1 MDHEN and CDR2 SYDVKM. V trimming: 4 bases; J trimming: 8 bases; junction bases outside the gene matches: 7. CDR3 nucleotide sequence: TGTGCCAGCAGTTCCCTAGGACTAGCGGGGACTACGCAGTATTTT. It yields the protein CASSSLGLAGTTQYF. The full variable domain, its missing parts supplied by reference TRBV28 and TRBJ2-3, is DVKVTQSSRYLVKRTGEKVFLECVQDMDHENMFWYRQDPGLGLRLIYFSYDVKMKEKGDIPEGYSVSREKKERFSLILESASTNQTSMYLCASSSLGLAGTTQYFGPGTRLTVL.

The chain joins TRBV7-3 to TRBJ2-3, with TRBD2 matching over 8 bases. Germline-derived CDR1 and CDR2 are SGHTA and FQGTGA. With V trimmed by 2 bases and J by 2 bases, 6 bases remained unmatched. This CDR3 has 16 residues. CDR3 residues: CASSLFGTRDTDTQYF. The DNA of the CDR3 is TGTGCCAGCAGCTTATTCGGGACTAGGGACACAGATACGCAGTATTTT.

This rearrangement joins TRBV27 to TRBJ2-2; D perhaps matches TRBD1 (5 bases). V gave up 3 bases and J gave up 2 bases, with 13 bases separating them. Germline V gene sequence: CDR1 MNHEY, CDR2 SMNVEV (reference sequence). This CDR3 comprises 16 residues. The CDR3 nucleotides are TGTGCCAGCAGTTTCATGTGGGGCACTAACACCGGGGAGCTGTTTTTT. This sequence encodes CASSFMWGTNTGELFF.

The V call is TRBV2, the J call TRBJ1-1; D is undetermined. The ends were cut back, 6 bases at V and 0 bases at J, with 8 bases in the middle. The CDR3 loop spans 13 amino acids. CDR1 and CDR2 from the germline V gene are SNHLY and FYNNEI. The CDR3: CASSEALNTEAFF. The DNA of the CDR3 is TGTGCCAGCAGCGAGGCTCTGAACACTGAAGCTTTCTTT.

This clone was counted once. The V and J genes are TRBV5-1 and TRBJ2-1; the D is unclear. The CDR3 runs to 15 residues. Germline-derived CDR1 and CDR2 are SGHRS and YFSETQ. V was clipped by 0 bases and J by 2 bases, with 9 bases between them. CDR3 nucleotide sequence: TGCGCCAGCAGCTTGGCGGGTTTTGCCTACAATGAGCAGTTCTTC. It yields the protein CASSLAGFAYNEQFF.

V is TRBV7-8 and J is TRBJ1-2; 11 nucleotides agree with TRBD1. The CDR3 extends over 14 amino acids. The germline CDR1 and CDR2 sequences are SGHVS and FQNEAQ. Germline trimming cut 5 bases from V and 7 bases from J; bases unmatched to any gene: 6. CDR3 nucleotide sequence: TGTGCCAGCAGCCTGGGGGACAGGGGGTTTGGCTACACCTTC. Protein: CASSLGDRGFGYTF.

The gene calls are TRBV30 and TRBJ1-6; 8 bases are a match to TRBD1. CDR3 length equals 16 residues. Germline trimming cut 7 bases from V and 1 base from J; bases unmatched to any gene: 9. Germline V gene lookup returns CDR1 GTSNPN and CDR2 SVGIG (reference sequence). The CDR3 DNA is TGTGCCTCACGCCGTCAGGGGGCTTCCTATAATTCACCCCTCCACTTT. Residues: CASRRQGASYNSPLHF.

The J gene is TRBJ2-2, the V gene TRBV19; possible D gene TRBD1, 5 bases. The CDR3 contains 14 residues. Germline V gives CDR1 LNHDA, CDR2 SQIVND (reference sequence). Deletions cut 3 bases from V and 1 base from J, with 6 bases between. The DNA of the CDR3 is TGTGCCAGTAGTATTCAGGGGAACACCGGGGAGCTGTTTTTT. This translates into CASSIQGNTGELFF.

In its sample, this clone was seen once. The chain has TRBV10-1 and TRBJ2-7; maybe TRBD2 (5 bases). Looked up from germline, CDR1 is WNHNN and CDR2 is SYGVQD (reference sequence). The CDR3 runs 16 residues. V lost 1 base and J 0 bases, leaving 13 bases between the germline ends. CDR3 sequence (DNA): TGCGCCAGCAGTGAGTTTCGGACTGGGAGCTCCTACGAGCAGTACTTC. Translation gives CASSEFRTGSSYEQYF.

The chain recombines TRBV6-5 with TRBJ2-5; tentatively, D is TRBD2 (6 bases). Germline V gives CDR1 MNHEY, CDR2 SVGAGI. V was trimmed by 1 base and J by 2 bases, leaving 11 bases between them. CDR3 length equals 15 residues. CDR3 nucleotide sequence: TGTGCCAGCAGTTACTTGGGGACTCCTCAAGAGACCCAGTACTTC. It yields the protein CASSYLGTPQETQYF.

This clone is a singleton in its sample. The genes are TRBV7-8 and TRBJ2-5; 7 bases map to TRBD1. Germline values: CDR1 SGHVS, CDR2 FQNEAQ. V dropped 4 bases and J dropped 3; count of bases not matched to a gene: 14. The CDR3 consists of 17 residues. The chain's CDR3 is CASSYPVSEGAKETQYF. CDR3 coding DNA: TGTGCCAGCAGCTACCCGGTTAGCGAGGGGGCAAAAGAGACCCAGTACTTC.

The V gene is TRBV19, the J gene TRBJ1-1, with D perhaps matching TRBD1 (5 bases). The V gene lost 5 bases and the J gene lost 3 bases, with 16 bases spanning the gap. The germline gives CDR1 LNHDA, CDR2 SQIVND (reference sequence). CDR3 length: 15 residues. The chain's CDR3 is CASSPIAIRDTEAFF. The CDR3 nucleotides read TGTGCCAGTAGTCCAATAGCCATCAGGGACACTGAAGCTTTCTTT.

The CDR3 DNA reads as TGCGCCAGCAGCGCCTGGGGGGAAGGCAATGAGCAGTTCTTC. It translates to CASSAWGEGNEQFF. V and J are TRBV5-1 and TRBJ2-1, with a weak D call TRBD2 (6 bases). Looked up from germline, CDR1 is SGHRS and CDR2 is YFSETQ. This CDR3 region has 14 residues. Between the trimmed V and J ends, which lost 4 bases and 6 bases, there was a span of 14 bases.

The chain couples TRBV19 to TRBJ1-2; no clear D. Per the germline V gene, CDR1 is LNHDA and CDR2 is SQIVND (reference sequence). CDR3 length equals 15 residues. The V gene lost 3 bases and the J gene lost 0 bases, with 11 bases spanning the gap. The CDR3 here is CASSIYTEANYGYTF. The DNA of the CDR3 is TGTGCCAGTAGTATCTACACAGAAGCTAACTATGGCTACACCTTC.

The chain combines TRBV6-1 with TRBJ2-1; D is perhaps TRBD2 (6 bases). CDR3 length: 14 amino acids. Germline lookup yields CDR1 MNHNS and CDR2 SASEGT. The V and J ends lost 2 bases and 8 bases respectively, with 13 bases between them. DNA for the CDR3: TGTGCCAGCAGTGAACGCGGGGTCGTCGATGAGCAGTTCTTC. The encoded protein is CASSERGVVDEQFF.

The J gene is TRBJ2-3, the V gene TRBV6-5; D gene ambiguous. Germline CDR1 is MNHEY and CDR2 is SVGAGI. The CDR3 totals 11 residues. Trimming cost V 10 bases and J 4 bases, with 9 bases left between them. The CDR3 nucleotides are TGTGCCACCGCTATTGCAGATACGCAGTATTTT. Translated, it gives CATAIADTQYF.